These 9 T cell receptor beta chains share one sample of origin, sequenced in a study of T cells in Graves' hyperthyroidism and ophthalmopathy. TCR beta CDR3 region amplification was performed from RNA transcripts. The HTBI primer set served for first-round RT-PCR of the TCR CDR3. TCRdb passed the multiplex PCR reads through MiXCR, listing each CDR3 protein once. Altogether 500,000 to 600,000 distinct CDR3 sequences are present, 40% to 50% being singletons, with the ten largest covering about 40%. The sample comprised peripheral blood or thyroid tissue (not recorded which). The receptors come from an adult woman with Graves' disease, either hyperthyroidism or ophthalmopathy (not recorded which).

A word on this clonotype: One end of the junction is discordant with germline, which a read error may explain. This CDR3 reads CSAADRGNTGAFF. The CDR3 nucleotides are TGCAGTGCTGCCGACAGGGGGAACACTGGAGCTTTCTTT. The chain joins TRBV20-1 to TRBJ1-1; 9 bases align to TRBD1. Looked up from germline, CDR1 is DFQATT and CDR2 is SNEGSKA (reference sequence). The CDR3 is 13 residues long.

The V and J genes are TRBV19 and TRBJ2-1; 13 bases agree with TRBD2. With V trimmed by 4 bases and J by 6 bases, 3 bases remained unmatched. CDR1 and CDR2 (germline): LNHDA, SQIVND (reference sequence). This CDR3 has 15 residues. The CDR3 DNA reads as TGTGCCAGTAGTAGGACTAGCGGGAGATCCAATGAGCAGTTCTTC. It yields the protein CASSRTSGRSNEQFF. Full variable domain (missing parts from reference TRBV19 and TRBJ2-1): DGGITQSPKYLFRKEGQNVTLSCEQNLNHDAMYWYRQDPGQGLRLIYYSQIVNDFQKGDIAEGYSVSREKKESFPLTVTSAQKNPTAFYLCASSRTSGRSNEQFFGPGTRLTVL.

The CDR3 DNA is TGCGCCAGCAGTGGGACTAGCATGGAGACCCAGTACTTC. Translating it yields CASSGTSMETQYF. The gene calls are TRBV10-2 and TRBJ2-5; TRBD2 aligns across 8 bases. Trimming cost V 4 bases and J 5 bases; bases outside gene matches: 3. In germline, CDR1 is WSHSY, CDR2 SAAADI. The CDR3 consists of 13 residues.

This chain connects TRBV10-3 to TRBJ2-7, with a tentative D call TRBD1 (6 bases). Germline V gene sequence: CDR1 ENHRY, CDR2 SYGVKD. This CDR3 has 16 residues. V lost 2 bases and J 1 base, leaving 15 bases between the germline ends. For the CDR3, the DNA is TGTGCCATCAGTGAGCCTGAGACAGGCGTGTCCTACGAGCAGTACTTC. Its translation is CAISEPETGVSYEQYF.

This clonotype was observed many times. The rearrangement joins TRBV6-2 or TRBV6-3 to TRBJ1-2; the D is unclear. The CDR3 sequence is 13 residues long. V was pared by 5 bases and J by 4 bases, with 11 bases between. Germline V gene sequence: CDR1 MNHEY, CDR2 SVGEGT. The CDR3 is CASSPTGIYGYTF. Written as DNA, the CDR3 is TGTGCCAGCAGTCCGACGGGCATCTATGGCTACACCTTC.

The CDR3, as DNA: TGTGCCAGCAGCCCAAAGGGGGTCTATGGCTACACCTTC. Amino acids: CASSPKGVYGYTF. V and J are TRBV11-2 and TRBJ1-2; D perhaps matches TRBD1 (6 bases). Between the trimmed V and J ends, which lost 5 bases and 4 bases, there was a span of 11 bases. The CDR3 contains 13 residues. The germline V gene has CDR1 SGHAT and CDR2 FQNNGV.

Comments on this clonotype: Lacking the conserved final phenylalanine or tryptophan, this CDR3 likely reflects a read error. It is unclear where the CDR3 begins or ends on the DNA, so no DNA is shown, and the CDR3 is as TCRdb lists it. The rearrangement uses TRBV20-1 and TRBJ1-4. The germline gives CDR1 DFQATT, CDR2 SNEGSKA (reference sequence). The CDR3 spans 8 residues, counting both ends. Here the CDR3 reads CSARGRAV.

This clonotype was counted ten times or more. The genes are TRBV12-3 or TRBV12-4 and TRBJ1-5; 9 nucleotides match TRBD1. The CDR3 has 15 residues. The J segment lost 6 bases and the V segment lost 6 bases, leaving 9 bases of the junction unmatched. CDR3 amino acids: CASSPQTGGTQPQHF. Written as DNA, the CDR3 is TGTGCCAGCAGCCCTCAAACAGGGGGCACTCAGCCCCAGCATTTT.

V usage is TRBV6-5 and J usage is TRBJ2-5; tentative D call: TRBD2 (6 bases). CDR1 is MNHEY and CDR2 is SVGAGI in the germline V gene. This CDR3 is built from 14 residues. Trimming stripped 4 bases from V and 5 bases from J, with 14 bases between. For the CDR3, the DNA is TGTGCCAGCAGTTCCGTTTCAGGGAGGGAGACCCAGTACTTC. Protein: CASSSVSGRETQYF.